This TCR beta chain was documented in a study of shared clonotypes between healthy human individuals (dated by TCRdb to the early 2020s). Study-wide context: A few men and a couple of women, aged 18 to 49 years, made up the cohort. For each donor, CD4 naive and CD4 memory were each given three plates, CD8 naive was given two plates, and CD8 memory was given one plate. Each donor's leukapheresis produced roughly between roughly 0.85 and 10 billion PBMCs. Libraries were prepared and TCR repertoires were sequenced by different laboratories using diverse techniques, in order to increase sequencing depth and limit assay-specific biases. To estimate repertoire size and how much clonotypes are shared between individuals, the study performed deep sequencing of blood TCR repertoires from roughly five healthy adults. General study outcomes and caveats: Even with the large sequencing depth, rarefaction of the sorted-subset datasets indicated that sequencing was incomplete. Sharing across a handful of donors was observed for around 4.8% of naive CD4, 3% to 4% of naive CD8, roughly 2.4% of memory CD4, and approximately 0.41% of memory CD8 clonotypes. Pairwise subsampling indicated that sequencing depth was expected to affect the degree of clonotype sharing among donors. Clonotypes shared by all four sorted-subset donors showed higher generation probabilities than non-shared clonotypes. Sampling was limited to blood, and TCR repertoires in tissue likely differ from TCR repertoires in blood. Because the study included only a small number of donors, the genetic and exposure-history diversity represented was limited. Larger estimated clonotype richness was generally found for naive subsets than for memory subsets.

Comment on this clone: There is no known antigen for this receptor. The sample holds no much larger clone one base away, and base qualities are not on file.

The donors were healthy, HIV-negative adults with no recently reported acute infections or vaccinations. All donors were Caucasian adults living in Nashville, Tennessee, USA. CD4+ T cells were enriched by magnetic negative selection, after which naive cells were positively selected on CD45RA and the negative fraction was taken as the memory subset. Blood was obtained by leukapheresis, after which PBMCs were separated by Ficoll-Histopaque density gradient centrifugation and cryopreserved in liquid nitrogen vapor phase. Analytical flow cytometry was used to check the purity and quantity of each magnetically sorted T cell population. Each sorted fraction had its genomic DNA isolated and then quantified by UV absorbance on a Nanodrop 2000c. Using the deep immunoSEQ assay, TCR CDR3 regions were amplified from genomic DNA by multiplex PCR. Extracted genomic DNA from each cell subset was spread evenly across all wells of several immunoSEQ 96-well plates, with each plate serving as a replicate. For sorted subsets, each replicate PCR was loaded with approximately 0.2 ug genomic DNA, equivalent to about 33,000 T cell genomes. The purified libraries were quantified using a Qubit 3.0 fluorometer, sized with a Bioanalyzer 2100, and then quantified again using the KAPA Library Quantification kit. Each immunoSEQ 96-well plate was sequenced on its own single-read 150-cycle Illumina NextSeq 550 flow cell. Under the source paper's analysis protocol: Because the immunoSEQ output held only junctional sequences and lacked quality scores, the filtering could not match the filtering applied to full-length reads. To assign V/J genes and CDR3, sequences were annotated against IMGT germline references using PyIR, a Python wrapper for IgBLAST v1.9. Any read was removed if the V/J assignment was weak (E-value above 1e-6), the CDR3 was missing, or the read contained stop codons, out-of-frame junctions, or ambiguous translated residues. V3J clonotypes were defined as sequences sharing the same inferred V gene, J gene, and CDR3 amino acid sequence. To compute the percentage overlap between repertoires, the number of shared unique clonotypes was divided by the size of the smaller repertoire. Three approaches were used to assess repertoire richness: RTK rarefaction, the Chao1 estimator, and Recon v2.1 estimates of unobserved clonotypes. OLGA was used to compute generation probabilities for all TCRbeta clonotypes that the gDNA method yielded from a few donors. The immuneACCESS repertoire file appears here via TCRdb, limited to in-frame rearrangements. These files lack a portion of the clones; in checked studies, under half of the deficit traces to unresolved V genes, and the cause of the others is not known. The DNA was the basis for D and trimming; V, J and clone size are from that table. Here the sample has about 2.4 million clones; around 90% occur a single time. Of the sample, over 0.12% is held by the ten largest clones.

The TCR comes from a man aged 18 to 29 in good health. The sample taken for sequencing was naive CD4+ T cells sorted from blood. The sample's cell subset or site label, in plain terms: CD45RA+ positively selected.

The CDR3 protein: CASSVLAGVDTQYF. Read as DNA, the sequence is TGTGCCAGCAGCGTTCTAGCGGGGGTAGATACGCAGTATTTT. The sequence is built from TRBV9 and TRBJ2-3; the central 10 bases match TRBD2. V trim: 2 bases; J trim: 5 bases; unmatched bases: 2. Its CDR3 holds 14 amino acids, cysteine through phenylalanine. Solely the CDR3 DNA is kept, with 42 bases framed from the first base. CDR1 is given as SGDLS and CDR2 as YYNGEE, both from the germline V gene.